Each of the 10 T cell receptor beta chains below was sequenced from the same sample in a study of human T cells and chemical hapten exposure. TCRdb used MiXCR to reprocess the RACE reads, holding one entry per CDR3 protein. Among tens of thousands of distinct CDR3 sequences listed, about 9.3% were seen once. Time point given: patch test 2, 6 weeks after DPC sensitization. This sample's treatment: therapeutic diphenylcyclopropenone sensitization with weekly scalp DPC. The source material was whole blood, sampled in connection with sensitization to the hapten diphenylcyclopropenone (DPC). The source of these receptors is a woman between 45 and 65 years old with alopecia areata. Some clones in this sample may be carry-over from other donors' samples.

This clonotype was seen repeatedly, ten times or more. The genes are TRBV18 and TRBJ2-1, with 8 bases lining up with TRBD1. The CDR3 length is 13 residues. With 10 bases clipped from V and 5 bases from J, the junction kept 7 bases outside the gene matches. Germline CDR1 KGHSH, CDR2 LQKENI. The CDR3 DNA is TGTGCCAACAGCCAGGGGGCGGACAATGAGCAGTTCTTC. Translation gives CANSQGADNEQFF.

This clonotype has just a few counts. This chain links TRBV6-5 with TRBJ1-4; 8 positions match TRBD1. The CDR3 runs 14 residues. Germline lookup yields CDR1 MNHEY and CDR2 SVGAGI. V trimming: 5 bases; J trimming: 11 bases; junction bases outside the gene matches: 10. CDR3 in amino acids: CASSPLQGGWKLFF. CDR3 bases: TGTGCCAGCAGTCCCCTACAGGGGGGCTGGAAACTGTTTTTT.

The chain joins TRBV29-1 to TRBJ2-5; D remains unclear. The CDR3 is 12 residues long. The germline V gene encodes CDR1 SQVTM and CDR2 ANQGSEA. The V end lost 7 bases, the J end lost 5 bases, and 14 bases lay between the germline ends. The CDR3 DNA reads as TGCAGCGCCCTAACCTCTAGGGAGACCCAGTACTTC. It codes for CSALTSRETQYF.

This clonotype has only a few counts. The chain combines TRBV5-1 with TRBJ2-5; D may be TRBD2 (6 bases). The CDR3 length is 14 residues. Germline values: CDR1 SGHRS, CDR2 YFSETQ. The CDR3 spells CAPETREGQETQYF. In DNA, the CDR3 is TGCGCTCCTGAAACGCGGGAAGGCCAAGAGACCCAGTACTTC.

This clonotype was seen at least ten times. This sequence joins TRBV11-3 and TRBJ2-1, with 12 bases lining up with TRBD2. The CDR3 loop spans 15 amino acids. V dropped 5 bases and J dropped 7; count of bases not matched to a gene: 6. Germline loops: CDR1 SGHNT, CDR2 YENEEA. This CDR3 reads CASSHRTSGINEQFF. The CDR3 nucleotides are TGTGCCAGCAGCCACCGGACTAGCGGGATTAATGAGCAGTTCTTC.

This clonotype was recorded at least ten times. The chain is built from TRBV29-1 and TRBJ2-1; 11 nucleotides align to TRBD2. The V and J ends lost 7 bases and 4 bases, in that order; junction bases with no gene match: 15. This CDR3 contains 17 residues. Germline CDR1 and CDR2: SQVTM and ANQGSEA. The CDR3 DNA is TGCAGCGCCCCCCCCCCTAGCGGGAGGACTATATACAATGAGCAGTTCTTC. It specifies CSAPPPSGRTIYNEQFF.

This clonotype was seen many times. This chain connects TRBV19 to TRBJ2-3; 12 bases agree with TRBD2. CDR1 and CDR2 from the germline V gene are LNHDA and SQIVND (reference sequence). CDR3 size: 15 residues. The trim removed 6 bases at V and 5 bases at J, leaving 6 bases unmatched. CDR3 sequence reads: CASRETSGRKDTQYF. In DNA form, the CDR3 reads TGTGCCAGTAGAGAGACTAGCGGGAGAAAAGATACGCAGTATTTT.

This clonotype was seen more than once but under ten times. The CDR3 DNA reads TGCGCCAGCAGCTTCAGCGGGAGTGTGAATGAGCAGTTCTTC. Translated, it gives CASSFSGSVNEQFF. The rearrangement joins TRBV5-1 to TRBJ2-1, with 8 bases fitting TRBD2. V dropped 2 bases and J dropped 7; count of bases not matched to a gene: 5. This CDR3 region has 14 residues. In germline, CDR1 is SGHRS, CDR2 YFSETQ.

This clonotype was seen ten or more times. The V call is TRBV6-1, the J call TRBJ2-7, with 7 bases matching TRBD2. The V gene's germline CDR1 is MNHNS and CDR2 SASEGT. V trimming: 0 bases; J trimming: 0 bases; junction bases outside the gene matches: 5. The CDR3 extends over 16 amino acids. The CDR3 bases are TGTGCCAGCAGTGAAGCGGCGGGACTAAGCTCCTACGAGCAGTACTTC. Encoded protein: CASSEAAGLSSYEQYF.

The gene calls are TRBV29-1 and TRBJ1-1; D remains ambiguous. Germline V CDR1 and CDR2: SQVTM, ANQGSEA. Trimming pared 6 bases from V and 6 bases from J, leaving 14 bases between. The CDR3 consists of 12 residues. CDR3 sequence reads: CSVRETRAEAFF. The CDR3 DNA reads as TGCAGCGTGAGGGAGACGAGGGCTGAAGCTTTCTTT.